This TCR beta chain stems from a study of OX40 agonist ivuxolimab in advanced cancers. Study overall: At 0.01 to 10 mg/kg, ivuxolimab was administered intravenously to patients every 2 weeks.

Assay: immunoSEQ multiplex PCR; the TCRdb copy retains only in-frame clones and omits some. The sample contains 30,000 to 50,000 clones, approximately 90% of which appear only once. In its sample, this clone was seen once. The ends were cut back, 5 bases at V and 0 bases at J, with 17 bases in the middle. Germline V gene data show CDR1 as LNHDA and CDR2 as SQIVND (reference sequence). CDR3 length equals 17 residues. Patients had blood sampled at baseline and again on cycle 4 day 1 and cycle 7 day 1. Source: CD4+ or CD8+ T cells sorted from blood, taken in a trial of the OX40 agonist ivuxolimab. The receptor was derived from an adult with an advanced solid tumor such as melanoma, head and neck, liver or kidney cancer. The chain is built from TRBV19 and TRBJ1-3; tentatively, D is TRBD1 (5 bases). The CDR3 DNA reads TGTGCCAGTAGTTCCTCCGGGACGGAGGGCTCTGGAAACACCATATATTTT. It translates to CASSSSGTEGSGNTIYF. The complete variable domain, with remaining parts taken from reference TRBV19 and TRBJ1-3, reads DGGITQSPKYLFRKEGQNVTLSCEQNLNHDAMYWYRQDPGQGLRLIYYSQIVNDFQKGDIAEGYSVSREKKESFPLTVTSAQKNPTAFYLCASSSSGTEGSGNTIYFGEGSWLTVV.